This T cell receptor beta chain was sequenced for a study of cytomegalovirus exposure and HLA in healthy donors (TCRdb year 2017). With respect to the entire study: According to a later analysis, one platform produced both the roughly 130 validation repertoires and the approximately 660 repertoires of the first cohort. The study was designed to test whether signatures of past pathogen exposure could be identified by cataloging public T cell receptors. In addition to the first cohort of around 670 subjects, a separate validation cohort of over 90 different subjects was used. To predict cytomegalovirus infection status, the study combined high-throughput TCR immunosequencing, statistical association of individual TCRs with disease status, and machine learning. The paper as a whole reports these results and caveats: The study listed 164 TCR beta chains as associated with cytomegalovirus. While some public TCRs were present in many individuals, most TCR sequences turned up only very rarely across donors. A few of the identified cytomegalovirus-associated TCR beta chains were confirmed in vitro to be specific for cytomegalovirus antigens. The classifier was reported to diagnose cytomegalovirus status with high specificity and sensitivity in both the original cohort and the validation cohort. A later analysis lacked HLA typing for the validation cohort, so it scored co-occurrence in that cohort across all 110 or so repertoires. In a later analysis, TCRs clustered in the first cohort were found to also tend to co-occur in the 110 or so validation repertoires, with approximately 94% of cluster scores above 0. The authors suggested that the approach could potentially be generalized to other disease states and immunological phenotypes.

Library construction relied on the immunoSEQ multiplex PCR assay. Per the authors' processing: A statistical classification framework was built to diagnose cytomegalovirus status from the catalog of TCR beta chain sequences. Imported from immuneACCESS, the table was reduced by TCRdb to in-frame sequences with V and J called. These copies leave out some clones; in studies compared against another copy, an unresolved V gene accounts for under half, and the cause of the remainder is not known. V, J and clone size derive from that table, while D and trimming were established from the DNA sequence. This sample is represented by 120,000 or so clones; 85% to 90% of them were singletons. The top ten hold under 2% of the sample. The donors were included in the validation cohort of approximately 130 subjects, a group kept apart from the roughly 670-subject first cohort. Regarding this clone: The antigen it recognizes is unknown. No much larger clone is present one base from it, and per-base qualities are unavailable.

In the germline V gene, CDR1 corresponds to SGHAT and CDR2 to FQNNGV. The CDR3 goes from the cysteine to the phenylalanine over 15 residues. The sequence is cut down to CDR3 DNA, 45 bases in frame from base 1. Unmatched junction bases come to 3, with V trimmed by 5 bases and J by 1 base. The clonotype comes from a woman in her late teens or twenties in good health and CMV-seronegative. The specimen was PBMCs. This chain is built from TRBV11-2 and TRBJ2-3, with TRBD2 matching 10 junction bases. CDR3 reads: CASSRLAGGTDTQYF. In nucleotide form, the sequence is TGTGCCAGCAGCCGCCTAGCGGGGGGCACAGATACGCAGTATTTT.